Described below is a single T cell receptor (beta chain) sequence and its context. Its cognate antigen has yet to be identified. Per-base qualities were not stored, and no clone one base away is much larger. This entry belongs to a study of shared T cell receptors in the human thymus (dated by TCRdb to about 2021). About the full investigation: The study investigated the way shared, self-reactive T-cell receptor alpha chains are produced in the human thymus.

The germline V gene yields MDHEN for CDR1 and SYDVKM for CDR2. V and J are truncated by 6 bases and 0 bases respectively, leaving an intervening sequence of 15 bases. Including cysteine and phenylalanine, the CDR3 has 15 amino acids. The read is trimmed to its CDR3 DNA, 45 bases read in frame from base 1. The method behind the library was the immunoSEQ multiplex PCR assay. TCRdb carries this immuneACCESS record with in-frame sequences only. Its versions omit some clonotypes, under half of them owing to an unresolved V gene in the studies checked, with the rest unexplained. The sample records about 660,000 clones, approximately 90% of which are singletons. Approximately 0.011% of the sample rests with the top ten. The sample was also reused in another study, on human thymus T cells. The second study also describes: Donors were immunologically healthy infants undergoing open corrective cardiac surgery for congenital heart defects in Finland. Thymus tissue was collected as surgical resects that were removed during corrective cardiac surgery. Biased V and J gene segment usage appeared to be present in both thymic and peripheral blood repertoires. The related research found that thymic TCR repertoires overlapped highly between unrelated individuals. The study characterized TCR alpha and beta repertoires from fewer than 10 infant thymus samples and a few related peripheral blood samples. Donor ages ranged from roughly 6 to 250 days, and the cohort comprised more than 5 male and two female infants. Thymocytes were released mechanically from tissue and stored at -70 °C as pellets of about 10-34 million cells. Genomic DNA was extracted from frozen cell pellets with a QIAsymphony instrument. TCRB and TCRAD loci were amplified from a standardized quantity of quality-controlled genomic DNA using the immunoSEQ multiplex PCR assay. Amplicons spanned the V(D)J region at a length sufficient to cover the CDR3 and identify V and J genes. The commercial immunoSEQ service was used to sequence amplicons on an Illumina platform. Primer bias and sequencing errors were corrected as previously described, and TCRAD and TCRB were defined on the basis of the IMGT database. The repertoires were analysed using immunoSEQ Analyzer 3.0 and VDJTools for basic statistics, V/J segment usage, diversity estimates, rarefaction and pairwise overlap. Chao1, ChaoE, Efron-Thisted, Shannon and inverse Simpson indices were used to estimate diversity, which was also estimated on datasets down-sampled to the smallest sample. Repertoire overlap was determined by strict matching of CDR3 nucleotide sequence, V gene and J gene, and Jaccard-based multidimensional scaling clustering was applied. On average, roughly 850,000 unique TCRB clonotypes were obtained from thymus samples, compared with approximately 84,000 from blood samples.

The receptor was isolated from a boy under two years old with a congenital heart defect. Donor details come from another sample of the same person, matched by shared clones. The sample was thymocytes. Here the chain combines TRBV28 and TRBJ2-7, with TRBD1 perhaps the D gene, on 6 matching bases. Read as DNA, the sequence is TGTGCCAGCAGCCCCAGGACAGAGACCTCCTACGAGCAGTACTTC. Translated, it gives CASSPRTETSYEQYF.